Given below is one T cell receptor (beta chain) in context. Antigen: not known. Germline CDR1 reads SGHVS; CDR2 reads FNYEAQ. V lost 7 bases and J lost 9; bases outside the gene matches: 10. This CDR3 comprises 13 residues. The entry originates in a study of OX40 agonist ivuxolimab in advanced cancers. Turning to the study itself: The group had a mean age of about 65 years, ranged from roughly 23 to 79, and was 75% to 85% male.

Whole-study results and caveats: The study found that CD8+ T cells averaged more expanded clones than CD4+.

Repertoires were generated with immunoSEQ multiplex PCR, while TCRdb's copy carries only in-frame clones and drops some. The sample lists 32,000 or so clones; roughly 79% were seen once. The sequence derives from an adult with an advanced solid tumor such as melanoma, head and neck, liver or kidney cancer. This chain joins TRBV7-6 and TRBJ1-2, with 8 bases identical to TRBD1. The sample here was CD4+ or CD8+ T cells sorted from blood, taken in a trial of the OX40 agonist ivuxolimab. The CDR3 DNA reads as TGTGCCAGCACTAAAGGACAGGGTGGAAGCTACACCTTC. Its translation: CASTKGQGGSYTF.